The clone carrying this TCR beta chain has a handful of counts. Each donor was a healthy Caucasian. This record belongs to a study of identical twins. Template switching introduced a universal primer site, and the cDNA bore unique molecular identifiers. TCRdb reprocessed the 5' RACE reads with MiXCR, giving one entry per CDR3 protein. The repertoire holds some 1,700,000 distinct CDR3 sequences, with about 32% as singletons. The CDR3 covers 13 residues. CDR1 is MNHEY and CDR2 is SMNVEV in the germline V gene (reference sequence). V gave up 4 bases and J gave up 3 bases, with 10 bases separating them. The receptor was derived from a newborn girl in good health. V gene TRBV27 combines with J gene TRBJ2-7, with D uncertain. The specimen sequenced was cord blood. This CDR3 is CASSYRLFYEQYF. CDR3 sequence (DNA): TGTGCCAGCAGTTATAGGCTCTTCTACGAGCAGTACTTC.